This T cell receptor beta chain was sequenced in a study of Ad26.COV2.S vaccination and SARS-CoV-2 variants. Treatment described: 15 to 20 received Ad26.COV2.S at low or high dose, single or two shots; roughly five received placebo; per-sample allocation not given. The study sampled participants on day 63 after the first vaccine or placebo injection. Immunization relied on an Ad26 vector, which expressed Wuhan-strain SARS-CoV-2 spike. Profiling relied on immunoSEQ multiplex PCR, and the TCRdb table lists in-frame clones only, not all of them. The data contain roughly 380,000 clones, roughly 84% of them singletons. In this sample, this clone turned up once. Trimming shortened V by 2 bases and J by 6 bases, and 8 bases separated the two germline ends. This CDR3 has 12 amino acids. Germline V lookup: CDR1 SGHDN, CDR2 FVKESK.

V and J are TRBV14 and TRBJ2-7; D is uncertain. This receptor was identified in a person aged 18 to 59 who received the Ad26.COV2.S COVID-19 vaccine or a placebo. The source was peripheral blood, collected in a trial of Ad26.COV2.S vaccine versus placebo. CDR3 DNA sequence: TGTGCCAGCAGCCAAAGACAAGCCGAGCAGTACTTC. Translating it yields CASSQRQAEQYF.